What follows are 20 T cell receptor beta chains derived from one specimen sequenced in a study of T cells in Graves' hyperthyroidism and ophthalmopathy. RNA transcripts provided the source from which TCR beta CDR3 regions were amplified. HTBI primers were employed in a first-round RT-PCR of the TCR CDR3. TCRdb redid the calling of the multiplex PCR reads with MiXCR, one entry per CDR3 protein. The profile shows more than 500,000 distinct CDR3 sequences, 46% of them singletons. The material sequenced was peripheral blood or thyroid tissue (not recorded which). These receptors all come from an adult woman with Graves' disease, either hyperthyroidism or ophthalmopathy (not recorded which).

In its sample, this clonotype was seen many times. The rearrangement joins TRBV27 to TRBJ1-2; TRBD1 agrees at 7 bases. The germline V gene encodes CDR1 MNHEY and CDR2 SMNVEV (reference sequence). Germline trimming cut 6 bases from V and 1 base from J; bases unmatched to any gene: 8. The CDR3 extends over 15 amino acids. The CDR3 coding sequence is TGTGCCAGCAGCTCCCCCCGGGACAGTAACTATGGCTACACCTTC. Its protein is CASSSPRDSNYGYTF.

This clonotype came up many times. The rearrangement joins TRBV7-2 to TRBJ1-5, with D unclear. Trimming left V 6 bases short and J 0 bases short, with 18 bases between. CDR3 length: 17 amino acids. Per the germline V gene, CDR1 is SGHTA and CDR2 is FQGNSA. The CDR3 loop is CASSLRLTPFSNQPQHF. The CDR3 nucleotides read TGTGCCAGCAGTCTAAGGCTAACCCCTTTTAGCAATCAGCCCCAGCATTTT. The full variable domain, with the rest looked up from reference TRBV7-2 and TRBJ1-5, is GAGVSQSPSNKVTEKGKDVELRCDPISGHTALYWYRQSLGQGLEFLIYFQGNSAPDKSGLPSDRFSAERTGGSVSTLTIQRTQQEDSAVYLCASSLRLTPFSNQPQHFGDGTRLSIL.

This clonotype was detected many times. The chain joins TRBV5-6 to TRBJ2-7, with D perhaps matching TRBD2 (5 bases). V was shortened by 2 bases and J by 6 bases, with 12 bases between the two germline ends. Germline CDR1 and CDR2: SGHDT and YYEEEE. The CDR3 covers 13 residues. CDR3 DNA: TGTGCCAGCAGCTTTCTAGCAGCCCCCGAGCAGTACTTC. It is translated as CASSFLAAPEQYF.

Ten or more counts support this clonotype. CDR3 DNA: TGTGCCAGCAGTTGGGACAAGGGGTTGGATTCACCCCTCCACTTT. It translates to CASSWDKGLDSPLHF. The rearrangement links TRBV6-5 to TRBJ1-6, with D perhaps matching TRBD1 (6 bases). V was trimmed by 4 bases and J by 8 bases, leaving 15 bases between them. Germline lookup yields CDR1 MNHEY and CDR2 SVGAGI. CDR3 length: 15 amino acids.

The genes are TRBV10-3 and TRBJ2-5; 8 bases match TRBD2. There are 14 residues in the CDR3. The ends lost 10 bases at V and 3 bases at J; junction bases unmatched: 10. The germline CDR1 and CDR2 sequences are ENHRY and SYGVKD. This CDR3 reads CASKTSALEETQYF. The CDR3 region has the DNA TGTGCCAGCAAGACTAGCGCGCTTGAAGAGACCCAGTACTTC.

The CDR3 sequence: CASKTVRFYGYTF. The CDR3 DNA reads TGTGCCAGCAAGACAGTACGATTCTATGGCTACACCTTC. The V call is TRBV6-6, the J call TRBJ1-2, with D possibly matching TRBD1 (5 bases). Between the trimmed V and J ends, which lost 7 bases and 4 bases, there was a span of 13 bases. The CDR3 consists of 13 residues. The V gene's germline CDR1 is MNHNY and CDR2 SVGAGI (reference sequence).

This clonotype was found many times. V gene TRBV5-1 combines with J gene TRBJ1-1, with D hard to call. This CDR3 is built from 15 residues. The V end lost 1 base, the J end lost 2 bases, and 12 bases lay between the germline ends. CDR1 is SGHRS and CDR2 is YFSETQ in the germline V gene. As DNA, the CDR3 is TGCGCCAGCAGCTTGATCGGAAACTCTAACACTGAAGCTTTCTTT. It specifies CASSLIGNSNTEAFF.

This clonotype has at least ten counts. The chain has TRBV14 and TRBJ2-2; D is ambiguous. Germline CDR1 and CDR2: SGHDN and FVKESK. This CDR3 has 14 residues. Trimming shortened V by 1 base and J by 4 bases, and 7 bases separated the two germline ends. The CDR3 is CASSQVSGTGELFF. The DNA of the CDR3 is TGTGCCAGCAGCCAAGTCTCGGGCACCGGGGAGCTGTTTTTT.

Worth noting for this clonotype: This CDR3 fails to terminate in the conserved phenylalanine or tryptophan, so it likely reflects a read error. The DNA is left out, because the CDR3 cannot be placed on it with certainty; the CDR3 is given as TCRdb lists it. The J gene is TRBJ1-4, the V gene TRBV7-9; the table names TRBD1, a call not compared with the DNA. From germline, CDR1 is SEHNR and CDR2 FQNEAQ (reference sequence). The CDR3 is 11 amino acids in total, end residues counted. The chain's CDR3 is CASSPGGAGVY.

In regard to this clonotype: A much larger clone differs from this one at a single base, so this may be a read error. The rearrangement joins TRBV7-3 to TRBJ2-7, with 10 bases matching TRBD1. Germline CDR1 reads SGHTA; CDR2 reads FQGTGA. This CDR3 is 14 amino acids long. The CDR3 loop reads CASSLTGQGSEQCF. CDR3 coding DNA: TGTGCCAGCAGCTTAACGGGACAGGGGAGCGAGCAGTGCTTC. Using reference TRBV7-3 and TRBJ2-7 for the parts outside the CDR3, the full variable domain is GAGVSQTPSNKVTEKGKYVELRCDPISGHTALYWYRQSLGQGPEFLIYFQGTGAADDSGLPNDRFFAVRPEGSVSTLKIQRTERGDSAVYLCASSLTGQGSEQCFGPGTRLTVT.

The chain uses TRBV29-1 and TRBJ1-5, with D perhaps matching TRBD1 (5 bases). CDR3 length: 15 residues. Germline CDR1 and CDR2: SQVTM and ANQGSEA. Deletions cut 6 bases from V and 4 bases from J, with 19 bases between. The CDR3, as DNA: TGCAGCGTAGCGGCGACGACAGCCAAAAATCAGCCCCAGCATTTT. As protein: CSVAATTAKNQPQHF.

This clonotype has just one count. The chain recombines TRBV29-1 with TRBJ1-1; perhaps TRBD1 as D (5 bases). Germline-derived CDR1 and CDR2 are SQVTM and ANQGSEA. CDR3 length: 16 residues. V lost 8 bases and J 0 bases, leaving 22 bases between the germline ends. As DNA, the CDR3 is TGCAGCCTGGACAAGGAAGACTGGAGTATGAACACTGAAGCTTTCTTT. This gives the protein CSLDKEDWSMNTEAFF. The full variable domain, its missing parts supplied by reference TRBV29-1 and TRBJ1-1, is SAVISQKPSRDICQRGTSLTIQCQVDSQVTMMFWYRQQPGQSLTLIATANQGSEATYESGFVIDKFPISRPNLTFSTLTVSNMSPEDSSIYLCSLDKEDWSMNTEAFFGQGTRLTVV.

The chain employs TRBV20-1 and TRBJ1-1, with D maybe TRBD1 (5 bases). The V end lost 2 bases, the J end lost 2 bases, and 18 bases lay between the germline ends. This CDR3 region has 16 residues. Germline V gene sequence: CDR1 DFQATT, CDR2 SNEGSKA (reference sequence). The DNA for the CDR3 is TGCAGTGCTAGACCCCCTGGTCGGGACGGAAACACTGAAGCTTTCTTT. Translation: CSARPPGRDGNTEAFF.

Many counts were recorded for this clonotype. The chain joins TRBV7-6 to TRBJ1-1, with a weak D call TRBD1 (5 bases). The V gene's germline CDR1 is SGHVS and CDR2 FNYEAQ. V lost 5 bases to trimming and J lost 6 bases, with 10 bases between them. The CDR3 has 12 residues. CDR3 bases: TGTGCCAGCAGCCGATGGGGGTCTGAAGCTTTCTTT. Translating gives CASSRWGSEAFF.

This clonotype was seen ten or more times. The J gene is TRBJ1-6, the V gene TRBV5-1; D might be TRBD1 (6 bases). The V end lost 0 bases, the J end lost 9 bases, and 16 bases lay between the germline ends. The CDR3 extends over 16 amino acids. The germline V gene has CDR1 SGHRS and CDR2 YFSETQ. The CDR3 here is CASSLGRQERSSPLHF. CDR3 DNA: TGCGCCAGCAGCTTGGGGAGACAGGAGAGGAGTTCACCCCTCCACTTT.

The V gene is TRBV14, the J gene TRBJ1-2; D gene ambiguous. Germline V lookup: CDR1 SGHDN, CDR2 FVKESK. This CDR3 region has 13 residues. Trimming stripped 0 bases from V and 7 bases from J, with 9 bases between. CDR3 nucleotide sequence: TGTGCCAGCAGCCAAGACGTGATCGGTGGCTACACCTTC. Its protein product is CASSQDVIGGYTF.

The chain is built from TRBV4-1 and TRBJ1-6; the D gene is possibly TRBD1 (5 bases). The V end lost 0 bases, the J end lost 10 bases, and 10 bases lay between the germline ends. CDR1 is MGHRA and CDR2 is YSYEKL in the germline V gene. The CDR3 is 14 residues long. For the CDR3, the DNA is TGCGCCAGCAGCCAAGATCCTAGGGACTCACCCCTCCACTTT. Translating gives CASSQDPRDSPLHF.

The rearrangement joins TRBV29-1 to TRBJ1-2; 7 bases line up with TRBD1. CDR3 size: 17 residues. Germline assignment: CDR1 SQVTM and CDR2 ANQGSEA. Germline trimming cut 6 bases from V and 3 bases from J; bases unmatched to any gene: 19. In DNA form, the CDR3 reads TGCAGCGTAAATAGGGACAGCCCTAAGGGGGGTGACTATGGCTACACCTTC. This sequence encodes CSVNRDSPKGGDYGYTF.

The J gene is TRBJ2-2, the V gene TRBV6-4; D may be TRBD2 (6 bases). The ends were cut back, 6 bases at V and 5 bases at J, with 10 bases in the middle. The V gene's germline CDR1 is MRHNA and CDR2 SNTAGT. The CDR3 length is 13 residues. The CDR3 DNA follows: TGTGCCAGCAGCGGCGGGGAAACCGGGGAGCTGTTTTTT. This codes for CASSGGETGELFF.

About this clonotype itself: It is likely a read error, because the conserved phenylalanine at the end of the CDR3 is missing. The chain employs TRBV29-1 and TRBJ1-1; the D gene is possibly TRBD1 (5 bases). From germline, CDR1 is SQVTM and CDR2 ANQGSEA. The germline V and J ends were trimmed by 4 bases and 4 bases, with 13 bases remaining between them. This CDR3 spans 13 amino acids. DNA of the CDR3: TGCAGCGTTGCGATGGGGGACTTCACTGAAGCTTTCCTT. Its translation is CSVAMGDFTEAFL.